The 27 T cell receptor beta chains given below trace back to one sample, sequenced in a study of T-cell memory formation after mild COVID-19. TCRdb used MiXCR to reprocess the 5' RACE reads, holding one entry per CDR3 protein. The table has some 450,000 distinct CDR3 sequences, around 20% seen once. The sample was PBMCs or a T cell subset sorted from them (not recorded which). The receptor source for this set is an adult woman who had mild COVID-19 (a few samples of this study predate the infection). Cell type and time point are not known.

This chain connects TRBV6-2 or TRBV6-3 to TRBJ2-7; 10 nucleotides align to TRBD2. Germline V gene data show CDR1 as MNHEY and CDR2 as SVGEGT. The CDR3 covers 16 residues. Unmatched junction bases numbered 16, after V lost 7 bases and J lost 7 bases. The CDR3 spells CASNILEREGPEEQYF. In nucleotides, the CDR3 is TGTGCCAGCAACATTCTAGAGCGGGAGGGCCCGGAGGAGCAGTACTTC.

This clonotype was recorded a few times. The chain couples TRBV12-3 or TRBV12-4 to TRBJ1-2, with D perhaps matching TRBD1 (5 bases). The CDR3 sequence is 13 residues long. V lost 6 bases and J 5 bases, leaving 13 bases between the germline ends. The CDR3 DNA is TGTGCCAGCAGCGGGGGGGGGAGGTATGGCTACACCTTC. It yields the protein CASSGGGRYGYTF.

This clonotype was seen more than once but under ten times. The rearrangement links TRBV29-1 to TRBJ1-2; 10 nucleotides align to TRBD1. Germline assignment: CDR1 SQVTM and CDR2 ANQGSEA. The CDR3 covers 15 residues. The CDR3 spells CSSFGRDRGIDGYTF. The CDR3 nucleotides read TGCAGTTCTTTTGGACGGGACAGGGGCATCGATGGCTACACCTTC.

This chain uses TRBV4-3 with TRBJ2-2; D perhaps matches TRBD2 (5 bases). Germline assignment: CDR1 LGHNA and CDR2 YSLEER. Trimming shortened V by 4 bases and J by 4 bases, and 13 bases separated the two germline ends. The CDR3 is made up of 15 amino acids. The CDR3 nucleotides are TGCGCCAGCAGCCCATCAGCGGTGGGCACCGGGGAGCTGTTTTTT. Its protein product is CASSPSAVGTGELFF.

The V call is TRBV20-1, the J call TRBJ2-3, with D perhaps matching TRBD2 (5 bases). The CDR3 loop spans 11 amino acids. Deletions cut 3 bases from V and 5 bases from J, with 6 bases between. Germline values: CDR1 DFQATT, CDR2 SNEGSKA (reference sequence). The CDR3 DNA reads TGCAGTGCTAGTGGGAGAGATACGCAGTATTTT. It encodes CSASGRDTQYF.

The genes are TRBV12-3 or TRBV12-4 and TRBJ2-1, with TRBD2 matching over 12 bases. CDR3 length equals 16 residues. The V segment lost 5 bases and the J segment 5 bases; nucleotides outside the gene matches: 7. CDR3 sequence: CASSQQLAGGNNEQFF. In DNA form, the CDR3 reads TGTGCCAGCAGTCAACAACTAGCGGGAGGCAACAATGAGCAGTTCTTC.

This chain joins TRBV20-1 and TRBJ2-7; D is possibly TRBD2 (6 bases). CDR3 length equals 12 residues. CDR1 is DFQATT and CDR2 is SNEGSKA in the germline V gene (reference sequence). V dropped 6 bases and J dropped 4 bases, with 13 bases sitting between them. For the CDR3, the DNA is TGCAGTGCCTTCGTTGGGGGGTACGAGCAGTACTTC. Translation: CSAFVGGYEQYF.

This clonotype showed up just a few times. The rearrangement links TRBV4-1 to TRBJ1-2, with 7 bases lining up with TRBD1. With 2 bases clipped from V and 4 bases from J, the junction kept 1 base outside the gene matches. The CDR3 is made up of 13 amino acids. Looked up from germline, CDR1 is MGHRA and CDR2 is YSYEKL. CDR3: CASSQTGAYGYTF. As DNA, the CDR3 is TGCGCCAGCAGCCAAACAGGGGCCTATGGCTACACCTTC.

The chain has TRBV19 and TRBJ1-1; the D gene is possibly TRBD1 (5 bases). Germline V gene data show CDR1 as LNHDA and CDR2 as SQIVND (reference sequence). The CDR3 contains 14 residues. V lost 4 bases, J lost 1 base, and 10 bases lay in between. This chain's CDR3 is CASSRDLGNTEAFF. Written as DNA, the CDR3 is TGTGCCAGTAGTAGGGACCTGGGGAACACTGAAGCTTTCTTT.

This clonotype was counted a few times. This CDR3 reads CASSPGLAGNDEQFF. The CDR3 DNA reads TGTGCCAGCAGTCCGGGACTAGCGGGTAATGATGAGCAGTTCTTC. The V gene is TRBV6-2 or TRBV6-3, the J gene TRBJ2-1, with 12 bases lining up with TRBD2. The J segment lost 8 bases and the V segment lost 5 bases, leaving 7 bases of the junction unmatched. From germline, CDR1 is MNHEY and CDR2 SVGEGT. CDR3 length: 15 amino acids.

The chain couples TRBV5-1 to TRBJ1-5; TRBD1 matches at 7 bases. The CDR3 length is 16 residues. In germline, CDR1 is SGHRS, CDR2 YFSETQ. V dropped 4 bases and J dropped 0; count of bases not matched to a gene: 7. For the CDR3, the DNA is TGCGCCAGCAGCCTCGGGACAGAAAATAGCAATCAGCCCCAGCATTTT. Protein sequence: CASSLGTENSNQPQHF. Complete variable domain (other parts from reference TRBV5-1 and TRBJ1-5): KAGVTQTPRYLIKTRGQQVTLSCSPISGHRSVSWYQQTPGQGLQFLFEYFSETQRNKGNFPGRFSGRQFSNSRSEMNVSTLELGDSALYLCASSLGTENSNQPQHFGDGTRLSIL.

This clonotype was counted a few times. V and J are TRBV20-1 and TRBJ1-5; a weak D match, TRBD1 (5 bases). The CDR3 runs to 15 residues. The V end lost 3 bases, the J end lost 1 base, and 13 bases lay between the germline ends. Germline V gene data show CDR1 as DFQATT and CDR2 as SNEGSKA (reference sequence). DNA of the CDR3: TGCAGTGCTAGGGTGGGGCATGGGAGCAATCAGCCCCAGCATTTT. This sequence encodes CSARVGHGSNQPQHF.

This CDR3 reads CASSALPGQGDEKLFF. The CDR3 DNA reads TGTGCCAGCTCAGCATTACCGGGACAGGGGGACGAAAAACTGTTTTTT. V and J are TRBV18 and TRBJ1-4; TRBD1 agrees at 11 bases. V dropped 5 bases and J dropped 8; count of bases not matched to a gene: 10. This CDR3 is built from 16 residues. Germline values: CDR1 KGHSH, CDR2 LQKENI.

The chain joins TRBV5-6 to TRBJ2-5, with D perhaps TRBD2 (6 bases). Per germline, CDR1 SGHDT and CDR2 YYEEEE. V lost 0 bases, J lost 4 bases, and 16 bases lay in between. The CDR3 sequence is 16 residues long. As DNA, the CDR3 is TGTGCCAGCAGCTTGGGCGGAGGGCTGGCGAGAGAGACCCAGTACTTC. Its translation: CASSLGGGLARETQYF.

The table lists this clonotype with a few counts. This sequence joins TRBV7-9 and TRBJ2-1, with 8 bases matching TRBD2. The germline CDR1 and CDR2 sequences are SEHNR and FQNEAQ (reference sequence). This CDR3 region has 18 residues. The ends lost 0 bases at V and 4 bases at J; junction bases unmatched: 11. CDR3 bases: TGTGCCAGCAGCTTAGCCGTCCCACAGCGGGGGACGTACAATGAGCAGTTCTTC. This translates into CASSLAVPQRGTYNEQFF.

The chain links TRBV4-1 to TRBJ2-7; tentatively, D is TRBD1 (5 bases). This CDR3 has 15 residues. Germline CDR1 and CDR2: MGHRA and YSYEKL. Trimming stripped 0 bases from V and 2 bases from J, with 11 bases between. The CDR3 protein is CASSQDKGSAYEQYF. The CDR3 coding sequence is TGCGCCAGCAGCCAAGATAAGGGGTCAGCCTACGAGCAGTACTTC.

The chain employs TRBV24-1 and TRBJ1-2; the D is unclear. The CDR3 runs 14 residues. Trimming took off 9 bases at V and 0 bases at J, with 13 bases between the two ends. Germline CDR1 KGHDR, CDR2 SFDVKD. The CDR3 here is CATEDGRTNYGYTF. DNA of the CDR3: TGTGCCACCGAAGATGGACGGACTAACTATGGCTACACCTTC.

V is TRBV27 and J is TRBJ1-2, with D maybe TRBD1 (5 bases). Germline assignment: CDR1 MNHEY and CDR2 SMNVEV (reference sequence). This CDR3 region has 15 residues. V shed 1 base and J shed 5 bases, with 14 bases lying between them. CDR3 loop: CASSLWARQQYGYTF. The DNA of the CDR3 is TGTGCCAGCAGTTTATGGGCTAGACAGCAATATGGCTACACCTTC.

The CDR3 nucleotides read TGCGCCAGCAGCCAAGTGGGAACGCGCACAGATACGCAGTATTTT. Translated, it gives CASSQVGTRTDTQYF. This chain connects TRBV4-1 to TRBJ2-3; D remains unclear. This CDR3 is 15 amino acids long. Trimming left V 1 base short and J 1 base short, with 9 bases between. Germline values: CDR1 MGHRA, CDR2 YSYEKL.

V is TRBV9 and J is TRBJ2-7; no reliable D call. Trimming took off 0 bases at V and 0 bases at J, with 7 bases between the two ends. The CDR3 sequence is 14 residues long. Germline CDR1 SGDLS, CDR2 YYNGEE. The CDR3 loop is CASSVEGTSYEQYF. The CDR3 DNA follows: TGTGCCAGCAGCGTAGAGGGTACCTCCTACGAGCAGTACTTC.

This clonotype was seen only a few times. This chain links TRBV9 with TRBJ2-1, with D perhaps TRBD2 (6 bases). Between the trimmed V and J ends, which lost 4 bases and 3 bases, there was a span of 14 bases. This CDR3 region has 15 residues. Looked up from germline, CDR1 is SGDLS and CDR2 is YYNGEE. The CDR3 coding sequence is TGTGCCAGCAGCCCCGTGGAGGGCAACTACAATGAGCAGTTCTTC. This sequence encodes CASSPVEGNYNEQFF.

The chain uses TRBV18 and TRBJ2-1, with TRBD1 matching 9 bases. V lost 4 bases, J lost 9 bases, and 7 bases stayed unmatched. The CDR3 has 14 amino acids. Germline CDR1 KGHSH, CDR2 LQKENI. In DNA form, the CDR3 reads TGTGCCAGCTCACGGACAGGGGTTGGAGGTGAGCAGTTCTTC. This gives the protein CASSRTGVGGEQFF.

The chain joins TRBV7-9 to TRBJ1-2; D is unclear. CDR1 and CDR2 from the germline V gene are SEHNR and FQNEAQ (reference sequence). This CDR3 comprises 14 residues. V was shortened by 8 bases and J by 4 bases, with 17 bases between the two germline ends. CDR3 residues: CASSEPGRVYGYTF. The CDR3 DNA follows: TGTGCCAGCTCGGAACCTGGGAGAGTCTATGGCTACACCTTC.

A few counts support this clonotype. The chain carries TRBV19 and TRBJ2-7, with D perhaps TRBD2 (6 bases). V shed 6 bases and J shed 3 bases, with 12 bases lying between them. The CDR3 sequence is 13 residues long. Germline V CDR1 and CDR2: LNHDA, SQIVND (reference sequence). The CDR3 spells CASRGGTYYEQYF. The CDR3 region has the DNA TGTGCCAGTAGGGGTGGGACTTACTACGAGCAGTACTTC. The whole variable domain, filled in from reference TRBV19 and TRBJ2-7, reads DGGITQSPKYLFRKEGQNVTLSCEQNLNHDAMYWYRQDPGQGLRLIYYSQIVNDFQKGDIAEGYSVSREKKESFPLTVTSAQKNPTAFYLCASRGGTYYEQYFGPGTRLTVT.

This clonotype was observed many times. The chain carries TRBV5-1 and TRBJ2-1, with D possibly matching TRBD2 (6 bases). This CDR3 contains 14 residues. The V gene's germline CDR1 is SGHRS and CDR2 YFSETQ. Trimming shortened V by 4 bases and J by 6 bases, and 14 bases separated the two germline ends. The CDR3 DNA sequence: TGCGCCAGCAGCATCCGGGACTTCATCAATGAGCAGTTCTTC. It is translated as CASSIRDFINEQFF.

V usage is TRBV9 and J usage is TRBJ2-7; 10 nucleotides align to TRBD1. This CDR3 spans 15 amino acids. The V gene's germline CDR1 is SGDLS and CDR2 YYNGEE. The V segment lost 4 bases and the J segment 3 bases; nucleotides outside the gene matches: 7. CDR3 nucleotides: TGTGCCAGCAGCCCCCGGACAGGGGGACTCTACGAGCAGTACTTC. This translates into CASSPRTGGLYEQYF.

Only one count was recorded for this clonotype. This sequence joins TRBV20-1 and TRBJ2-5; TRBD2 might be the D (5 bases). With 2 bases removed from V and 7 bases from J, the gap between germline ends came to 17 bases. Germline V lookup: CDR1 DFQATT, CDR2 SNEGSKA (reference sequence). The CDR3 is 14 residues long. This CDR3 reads CSARIPGRRGTQYF. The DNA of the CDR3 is TGCAGTGCTAGAATTCCCGGGCGCCGGGGGACCCAGTACTTC.